A single sample gave rise to the 20 T cell receptor beta chains below, sequenced in a study of early T cells in non-severe SARS-CoV-2 infection. One entry per CDR3 protein, called by TCRdb with MiXCR from the 5' RACE reads. The sample includes 60,000 to 75,000 distinct CDR3 sequences, less than 12% of them seen just once. The sample consisted of whole blood, taken at baseline. The receptors come from an adult who was a healthcare worker with PCR-confirmed SARS-CoV-2 infection or an uninfected control (not recorded which).

This clonotype was recorded many times. V usage is TRBV12-3 or TRBV12-4 and J usage is TRBJ2-3; D is unresolved. CDR3 length: 11 amino acids. The V end was cut by 2 bases, the J end by 7 bases, with 4 bases between. The DNA for the CDR3 is TGTGCCAGCAGTTTATTAAATACGCAGTATTTT. It specifies CASSLLNTQYF.

The V and J genes are TRBV7-2 and TRBJ2-5; perhaps D is TRBD1 or TRBD2 (5 bases each). V was pared by 5 bases and J by 1 base, with 11 bases between. CDR3 size: 14 residues. Looked up from germline, CDR1 is SGHTA and CDR2 is FQGNSA. The CDR3, as DNA: TGTGCCAGCAGCCTAGACAGCGGCCAAGAGACCCAGTACTTC. Amino acids: CASSLDSGQETQYF. The full variable domain, its missing parts supplied by reference TRBV7-2 and TRBJ2-5, is GAGVSQSPSNKVTEKGKDVELRCDPISGHTALYWYRQSLGQGLEFLIYFQGNSAPDKSGLPSDRFSAERTGGSVSTLTIQRTQQEDSAVYLCASSLDSGQETQYFGPGTRLLVL.

A few counts support this clonotype. The chain carries TRBV24-1 and TRBJ2-1; 9 positions match TRBD1. V lost 4 bases and J lost 1; bases outside the gene matches: 7. This CDR3 region has 17 residues. CDR1 is KGHDR and CDR2 is SFDVKD in the germline V gene. CDR3 nucleotide sequence: TGTGCCACCAGTGAACAGGGGGCGGGGTTGTCCTACAATGAGCAGTTCTTC. This translates into CATSEQGAGLSYNEQFF.

This clonotype turned up a few times. This chain joins TRBV20-1 and TRBJ1-2; D is unclear. The CDR3 spans 11 residues. Trimming took off 1 base at V and 5 bases at J, with 5 bases between the two ends. CDR1 and CDR2 from the germline V gene are DFQATT and SNEGSKA (reference sequence). In DNA, the CDR3 is TGCAGTGCTAGAGTAGGTTATGGCTACACCTTC. Protein sequence: CSARVGYGYTF.

This clonotype has a count of ten or more. J is TRBJ1-1 and V is TRBV7-2; D not certain. The ends were cut back, 3 bases at V and 10 bases at J, with 15 bases in the middle. Germline CDR1 SGHTA, CDR2 FQGNSA. The CDR3 loop spans 13 amino acids. Written as DNA, the CDR3 is TGTGCCAGCAGCTTTGACTTCGCTGGAGGAGCTTTCTTT. Its translation is CASSFDFAGGAFF.

The gene calls are TRBV20-1 and TRBJ1-1; D possibly corresponds to TRBD1 (5 bases). This CDR3 is built from 15 residues. Trimming took 4 bases from V and 1 from J, leaving 16 bases between them. CDR1 DFQATT and CDR2 SNEGSKA come from the germline V gene (reference sequence). The CDR3 protein is CSANRMGLKNTEAFF. DNA of the CDR3: TGCAGTGCTAACCGAATGGGACTCAAGAACACTGAAGCTTTCTTT.

The genes are TRBV28 and TRBJ2-2, with TRBD2 matching over 8 bases. V gave up 3 bases and J gave up 3 bases; unmatched junction bases: 12. This CDR3 region has 18 residues. CDR1 MDHEN and CDR2 SYDVKM come from the germline V gene. The CDR3 region has the DNA TGTGCCAGCAGTTTCCCGCCGGGGGGGGCTCTGGACACCGGGGAGCTGTTTTTT. Its protein is CASSFPPGGALDTGELFF.

As to this clonotype: A clone one base away is much larger, so this may be a read error. The gene calls are TRBV6-2 or TRBV6-3 and TRBJ2-7; 7 bases fit TRBD1. CDR3 length equals 11 residues. Germline V gene sequence: CDR1 MNHEY, CDR2 SVGEGT. Losses at the gene ends were 8 bases for V and 6 bases for J; bases not matched to a gene: 4. The CDR3 sequence: CASASGGEQYF. Written as DNA, the CDR3 is TGTGCCAGCGCCTCAGGGGGCGAGCAGTACTTC.

This clonotype was recorded once. The V call is TRBV9, the J call TRBJ1-3, with D possibly TRBD1 on 5 matching bases. CDR1 SGDLS and CDR2 YYNGEE come from the germline V gene. V was shortened by 3 bases and J by 0 bases, with 16 bases between the two germline ends. CDR3 length: 17 residues. CDR3 DNA sequence: TGTGCCAGCAGCGGGGATCCGGGACCCCTCTCTGGAAACACCATATATTTT. Residues: CASSGDPGPLSGNTIYF.

This clonotype was observed a few times. The chain links TRBV7-3 to TRBJ2-1; 8 positions match TRBD2. The CDR3 covers 16 residues. After removal of 4 bases from V and 4 bases from J, the junction contained 9 bases not matched to a gene. From germline, CDR1 is SGHTA and CDR2 FQGTGA. CDR3 sequence: CASSSDGGTRYNEQFF. The CDR3, as DNA: TGTGCCAGCAGCTCTGATGGGGGGACTAGATACAATGAGCAGTTCTTC.

This clonotype was counted many times. V and J are TRBV12-3 or TRBV12-4 and TRBJ1-1, with no clear D. This CDR3 has 11 amino acids. V lost 6 bases and J 4 bases, leaving 6 bases between the germline ends. DNA of the CDR3: TGTGCCAGCAGGGGAGGCACTGAAGCTTTCTTT. It is translated as CASRGGTEAFF.

Relative to its sample, this clonotype is large (0.1 to 1%). The chain couples TRBV28 to TRBJ2-7, with unresolved D. This CDR3 comprises 14 residues. Germline V gives CDR1 MDHEN, CDR2 SYDVKM. Trimming removed 8 bases from V and 3 bases from J, with 17 bases in between. CDR3 sequence reads: CASSSTTINYEQYF. As DNA, the CDR3 is TGTGCCAGCTCCTCCACGACCATCAACTACGAGCAGTACTTC.

This clonotype was counted many times. The genes are TRBV6-5 and TRBJ1-5, with no clear D. The V gene lost 8 bases and the J gene lost 5 bases, with 4 bases spanning the gap. This CDR3 contains 10 residues. The germline V gene has CDR1 MNHEY and CDR2 SVGAGI. CDR3 nucleotide sequence: TGTGCCAGCGGGGATCAGCCCCAGCATTTT. Amino acids: CASGDQPQHF.

This chain connects TRBV7-3 to TRBJ2-6; D might be TRBD1 or TRBD2, each matching 5 bases. V was cut by 5 bases and J by 0 bases, with 11 bases left in between. The CDR3 loop spans 16 amino acids. Germline V CDR1 and CDR2: SGHTA, FQGTGA. The chain's CDR3 is CASSPRGGSGANVLTF. The DNA of the CDR3 is TGTGCCAGCAGCCCTCGTGGGGGCTCTGGGGCCAACGTCCTGACTTTC. Based on the CDR3 plus reference TRBV7-3 and TRBJ2-6, the full variable domain is GAGVSQTPSNKVTEKGKYVELRCDPISGHTALYWYRQSLGQGPEFLIYFQGTGAADDSGLPNDRFFAVRPEGSVSTLKIQRTERGDSAVYLCASSPRGGSGANVLTFGAGSRLTVL.

A few counts support this clonotype. This chain joins TRBV29-1 and TRBJ2-1; 12 nucleotides agree with TRBD2. The CDR3 is made up of 15 amino acids. J was trimmed by 7 bases and V by 3 bases; bases with no gene match: 7. Germline CDR1 and CDR2: SQVTM and ANQGSEA. CDR3 loop: CSVDPTSGSYNEQFF. CDR3 nucleotide sequence: TGCAGCGTTGACCCGACTAGCGGGAGTTATAATGAGCAGTTCTTC.

This clonotype was recorded a few times. Here the CDR3 reads CASSLEPNTEAFF. The CDR3, as DNA: TGTGCCAGCAGCTTAGAGCCGAACACTGAAGCTTTCTTT. The rearrangement links TRBV7-9 to TRBJ1-1; D not resolved. This CDR3 contains 13 residues. Germline CDR1 is SEHNR and CDR2 is FQNEAQ (reference sequence). With 1 base removed from V and 1 base from J, the gap between germline ends came to 4 bases.

The V and J genes are TRBV5-5 and TRBJ2-7; no definite D call. CDR1 and CDR2 from the germline V gene are SGHKS and YYEKEE (reference sequence). Trimming stripped 2 bases from V and 5 bases from J, with 11 bases between. CDR3 size: 13 residues. The CDR3 reads CASSFDLSHEQYF. CDR3 bases: TGTGCCAGCAGCTTCGACCTGTCCCACGAGCAGTACTTC. The full variable domain, completed using reference TRBV5-5 and TRBJ2-7, is DAGVTQSPTHLIKTRGQQVTLRCSPISGHKSVSWYQQVLGQGPQFIFQYYEKEERGRGNFPDRFSARQFPNYSSELNVNALLLGDSALYLCASSFDLSHEQYFGPGTRLTVT.

Relative to its sample, this clonotype is large. At one boundary the junction diverges from the germline segment, which might be a read error. The chain links TRBV6-2 or TRBV6-3 to TRBJ2-7; 8 positions agree with TRBD2. Germline lookup yields CDR1 MNHEY and CDR2 SVGEGT. The CDR3 length is 14 residues. The CDR3 DNA reads TGTGCCAGCAGCTTGGAGCGGGAGTCCTCCGAGCAGTACTTC. Amino acid sequence: CASSLERESSEQYF.

The table lists this clonotype with many counts. V gene TRBV6-2 or TRBV6-3 combines with J gene TRBJ2-7, with D uncertain. Trimming took off 0 bases at V and 1 base at J, with 4 bases between the two ends. CDR1 MNHEY and CDR2 SVGEGT come from the germline V gene. This CDR3 comprises 13 residues. CDR3 sequence reads: CASSYSGSYEQYF. The CDR3 bases are TGTGCCAGCAGTTACTCAGGGTCCTACGAGCAGTACTTC.

V usage is TRBV28 and J usage is TRBJ1-1; no clear D gene. CDR1 and CDR2 (germline): MDHEN, SYDVKM. The CDR3 is 16 amino acids. Between the trimmed V and J ends, which lost 1 base and 2 bases, there was a span of 14 bases. The CDR3 sequence: CASSLYAGGTNTEAFF. CDR3 DNA: TGTGCCAGCAGTTTATACGCGGGAGGTACTAACACTGAAGCTTTCTTT.